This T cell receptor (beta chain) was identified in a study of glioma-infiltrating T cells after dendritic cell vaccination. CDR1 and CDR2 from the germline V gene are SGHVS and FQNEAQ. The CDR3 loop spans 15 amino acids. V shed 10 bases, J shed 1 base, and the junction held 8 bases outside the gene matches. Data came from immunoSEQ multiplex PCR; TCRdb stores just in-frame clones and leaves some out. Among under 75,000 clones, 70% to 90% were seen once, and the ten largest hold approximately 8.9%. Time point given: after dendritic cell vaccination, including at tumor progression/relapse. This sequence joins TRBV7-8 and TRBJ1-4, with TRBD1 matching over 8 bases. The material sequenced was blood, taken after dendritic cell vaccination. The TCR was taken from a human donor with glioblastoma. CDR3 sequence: CATRQGTLTNEKLFF. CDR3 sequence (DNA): TGTGCCACCAGACAGGGGACATTAACTAATGAAAAACTGTTTTTT.